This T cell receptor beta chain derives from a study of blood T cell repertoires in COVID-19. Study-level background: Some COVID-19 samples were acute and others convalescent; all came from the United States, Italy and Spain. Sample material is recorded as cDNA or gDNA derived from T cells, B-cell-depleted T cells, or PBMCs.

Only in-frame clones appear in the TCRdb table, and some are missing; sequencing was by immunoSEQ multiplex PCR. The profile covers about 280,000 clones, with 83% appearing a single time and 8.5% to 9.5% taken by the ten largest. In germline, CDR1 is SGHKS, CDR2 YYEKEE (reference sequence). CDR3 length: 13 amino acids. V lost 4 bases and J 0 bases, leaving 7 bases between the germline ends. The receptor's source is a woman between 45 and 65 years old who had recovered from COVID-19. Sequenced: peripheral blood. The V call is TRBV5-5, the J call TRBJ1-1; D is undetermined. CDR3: CASSLVMNTEAFF. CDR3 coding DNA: TGTGCCAGCAGCCTAGTAATGAACACTGAAGCTTTCTTT.